Below, 12 T cell receptor beta chains from the same sample are listed, as sequenced in a study of cytomegalovirus exposure and HLA in healthy donors. The PCR had 60 Vbeta and 13 Jbeta primers. The protocol was immunoSEQ multiplex PCR, while the TCRdb copy is restricted to in-frame clones and leaves out a portion. The sample includes 150,000 to 200,000 clones, 68% of them seen just once. The sequenced material came from PBMCs. These receptors all come from a woman aged 35 to 49 in good health and CMV-seropositive.

The chain has TRBV6-5 and TRBJ2-7; 9 positions match TRBD2. Germline CDR1 is MNHEY and CDR2 is SVGAGI. The V segment lost 0 bases and the J segment 5 bases; nucleotides outside the gene matches: 8. This CDR3 is 16 amino acids long. This CDR3 reads CASSYSAAGGLNEQYF. DNA for the CDR3: TGTGCCAGCAGTTACTCGGCGGCGGGAGGGCTCAACGAGCAGTACTTC.

The gene calls are TRBV7-9 and TRBJ1-2; weak D call: TRBD1 (6 bases). Looked up from germline, CDR1 is SEHNR and CDR2 is FQNEAQ (reference sequence). V lost 8 bases and J 4 bases, leaving 11 bases between the germline ends. The CDR3 length is 12 residues. In DNA, the CDR3 is TGTGCCAGCTCTGGACAGACCTATGGCTACACCTTC. Its translation: CASSGQTYGYTF.

The rearrangement joins TRBV28 to TRBJ2-7, with TRBD1 matching 9 bases. The V gene end was trimmed by 8 bases and the J gene end by 7 bases; junction bases not matched to a gene: 15. Looked up from germline, CDR1 is MDHEN and CDR2 is SYDVKM. The CDR3 is made up of 15 amino acids. The DNA for the CDR3 is TGTGCCAGCGGAACGCCGAGCGGGACAGGGTGGGAGCAGTACTTC. Amino acid sequence: CASGTPSGTGWEQYF.

The V gene is TRBV7-9, the J gene TRBJ2-4; 9 positions match TRBD2. This CDR3 is 16 amino acids long. Germline trimming cut 1 base from V and 6 bases from J; bases unmatched to any gene: 7. Germline CDR1 is SEHNR and CDR2 is FQNEAQ (reference sequence). The CDR3 DNA reads as TGTGCCAGCAGCTTAGAGTCGCGGGGGGGTCCAAACATTCAGTACTTC. Amino acid sequence: CASSLESRGGPNIQYF.

This clone showed up just once. This chain links TRBV6-6 with TRBJ2-7; 11 bases fit TRBD2. Germline CDR1 is MNHNY and CDR2 is SVGAGI (reference sequence). The CDR3 covers 14 residues. V lost 4 bases and J lost 2; bases outside the gene matches: 1. CDR3 nucleotides: TGTGCCAGCAGTTTGGGACTAGCGGCCTACGAGCAGTACTTC. It specifies CASSLGLAAYEQYF.

V is TRBV7-6 and J is TRBJ2-3; D is unclear. CDR1 and CDR2 (germline): SGHVS, FNYEAQ. The CDR3 has 13 residues. Trimming left V 8 bases short and J 0 bases short, with 9 bases between. The CDR3 reads CASQKSSTDTQYF. The CDR3 bases are TGTGCCAGCCAGAAATCTAGCACAGATACGCAGTATTTT.

V is TRBV2 and J is TRBJ1-2; TRBD1 is a possible D gene (6 bases). CDR3 length: 13 amino acids. CDR1 is SNHLY, CDR2 FYNNEI, per germline. The V and J ends lost 7 bases and 1 base respectively, with 10 bases between them. Here the CDR3 DNA reads TGTGCCAGCACCGAGGACAGTAACTATGGCTACACCTTC. Encoded protein: CASTEDSNYGYTF.

The chain is built from TRBV6-6 and TRBJ1-4; the D is unclear. V was clipped by 4 bases and J by 4 bases, with 16 bases between them. The CDR3 has 16 amino acids. From germline, CDR1 is MNHNY and CDR2 SVGAGI (reference sequence). As DNA, the CDR3 is TGTGCCAGCAGTTTCGACGGGCCCGGGGTTAATGAAAAACTGTTTTTT. This translates into CASSFDGPGVNEKLFF.

V usage is TRBV5-1 and J usage is TRBJ2-1; 10 bases fit TRBD2. CDR1 SGHRS and CDR2 YFSETQ come from the germline V gene. The CDR3 spans 17 residues. J was trimmed by 0 bases and V by 6 bases; bases with no gene match: 9. The CDR3 region is CASIASGGFSSYNEQFF. The CDR3 nucleotides are TGCGCCAGCATCGCTAGCGGGGGCTTCAGCTCCTACAATGAGCAGTTCTTC.

This rearrangement joins TRBV10-3 to TRBJ2-1; a weak D match, TRBD2 (6 bases). V shed 3 bases and J shed 7 bases, with 16 bases lying between them. The length of the CDR3 is 15 residues. Germline assignment: CDR1 ENHRY and CDR2 SYGVKD. CDR3 region: CAISDGGMGDNEQFF. CDR3 nucleotides: TGTGCCATCAGTGACGGCGGGATGGGGGATAATGAGCAGTTCTTC.

The gene calls are TRBV6-1 and TRBJ2-7, with D possibly being TRBD1 (5 bases). The V gene's germline CDR1 is MNHNS and CDR2 SASEGT. The V gene lost 0 bases and the J gene lost 2 bases, with 11 bases spanning the gap. The CDR3 extends over 15 amino acids. The DNA for the CDR3 is TGTGCCAGCAGTGAAGCGACAGCCGCCCCCTACGAGCAGTACTTC. Translating gives CASSEATAAPYEQYF.

J is TRBJ1-1 and V is TRBV28, with 12 bases identical to TRBD1. This CDR3 spans 14 amino acids. Trimming at V came to 10 bases and at J to 4 bases, leaving 7 bases not matched to a gene. Germline CDR1 MDHEN, CDR2 SYDVKM. CDR3 sequence: CAKGTGGEGTEAFF. Here the CDR3 DNA reads TGTGCCAAGGGGACAGGGGGCGAGGGCACTGAAGCTTTCTTT.